What follows are 2 T cell receptor beta chains derived from one specimen sequenced in a study of CD8 T cells in Susac syndrome. Reverse transcription of about 0.5 to 1 ug RNA was carried out with random hexamers. Via MiXCR, TCRdb re-called the immunoSEQ multiplex PCR reads, giving one row per CDR3 protein. The sample holds about 130,000 distinct CDR3 sequences; 85% to 95% are singletons and the top ten take roughly 0.2%. The sequenced material came from CD8+ T cells from PBMCs. The receptors originated from a human donor with Susac syndrome.

The chain combines TRBV9 with TRBJ2-5; 9 bases fit TRBD1. This CDR3 is built from 15 residues. V lost 3 bases, J lost 7 bases, and 10 bases stayed unmatched. Germline loops: CDR1 SGDLS, CDR2 YYNGEE. The DNA of the CDR3 is TGTGCCAGCAGCGGAACCTCGACAGGGGGGCGGACCCAGTACTTC. Translation: CASSGTSTGGRTQYF. Together with reference TRBV9 and TRBJ2-5, the CDR3 gives the full variable domain: DSGVTQTPKHLITATGQRVTLRCSPRSGDLSVYWYQQSLDQGLQFLIQYYNGEERAKGNILERFSAQQFPDLHSELNLSSLELGDSALYFCASSGTSTGGRTQYFGPGTRLLVL.

The chain employs TRBV11-3 and TRBJ2-2, with D possibly being TRBD1 or TRBD2 (5 bases each). From germline, CDR1 is SGHNT and CDR2 YENEEA. The CDR3 is 14 residues long. V gave up 1 base and J gave up 5 bases, with 8 bases separating them. The CDR3 sequence is CASSLGDGTGELFF. CDR3 bases: TGTGCCAGCAGCTTAGGGGACGGGACCGGGGAGCTGTTTTTT.